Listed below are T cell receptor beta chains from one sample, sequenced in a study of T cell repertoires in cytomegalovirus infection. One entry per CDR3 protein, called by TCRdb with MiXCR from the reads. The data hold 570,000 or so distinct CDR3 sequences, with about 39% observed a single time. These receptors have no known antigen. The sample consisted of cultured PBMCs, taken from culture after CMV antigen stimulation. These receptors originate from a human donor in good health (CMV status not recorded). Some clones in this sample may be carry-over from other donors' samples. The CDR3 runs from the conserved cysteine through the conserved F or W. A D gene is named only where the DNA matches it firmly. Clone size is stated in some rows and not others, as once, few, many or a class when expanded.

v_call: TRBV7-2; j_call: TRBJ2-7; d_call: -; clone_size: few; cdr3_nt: TGTGCCAGCAGCTTTTTGGGAGCGTCGGGCGAGCAGTACTTC; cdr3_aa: CASSFLGASGEQYF
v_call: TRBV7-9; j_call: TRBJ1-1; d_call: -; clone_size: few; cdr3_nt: TGTGCCAGCAGCTTAGAGGGGGGTTCCACGGCTTTCTTT; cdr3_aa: CASSLEGGSTAFF
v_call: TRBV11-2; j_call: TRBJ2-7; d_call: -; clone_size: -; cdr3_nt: TGTGCCAGCAGCTTAAGTAGTTCACGGAGCTACGAGCAGTACTTC; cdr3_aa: CASSLSSSRSYEQYF
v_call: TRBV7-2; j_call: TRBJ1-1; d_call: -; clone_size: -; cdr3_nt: TGTGCCAGCACCCGGAGGGCCGAGCGCACTGAAGCTTTCTTT; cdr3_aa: CASTRRAERTEAFF
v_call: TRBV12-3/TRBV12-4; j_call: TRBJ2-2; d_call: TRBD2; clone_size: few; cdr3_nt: TGTGCCAGCTTGGCTCTAGCGGGGGAAAAGAACACCGGGGAGCTGTTTTTT; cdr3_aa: CASLALAGEKNTGELFF
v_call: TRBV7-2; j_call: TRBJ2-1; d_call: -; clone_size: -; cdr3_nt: TGTGCCAGCAGCTTAATGTCGGGGTACTCCTACAATGAGCAGTTCTTC; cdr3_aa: CASSLMSGYSYNEQFF
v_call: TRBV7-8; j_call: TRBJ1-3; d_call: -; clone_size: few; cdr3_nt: TGTGCCAGCAGCTTAGGGCGTGACGGGCCTCTTGGAAACACCATATATTTT; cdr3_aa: CASSLGRDGPLGNTIYF
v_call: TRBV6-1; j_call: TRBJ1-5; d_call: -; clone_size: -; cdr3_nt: TGTGCCAGCGGGGGGTTAGGCAATCAGCCCCAGCATTTT; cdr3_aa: CASGGLGNQPQHF
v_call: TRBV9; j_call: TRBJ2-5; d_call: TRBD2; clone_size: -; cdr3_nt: TGTGCCAGCAGCTCCTCCTCCCGGGGGGGCACGGAGACCCAGTACTTC; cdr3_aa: CASSSSSRGGTETQYF
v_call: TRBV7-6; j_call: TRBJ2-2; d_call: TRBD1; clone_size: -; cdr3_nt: TGTGCCAGCAGCCCACCAGACAGGGGACCCGGGGAGCTGTTTTTT; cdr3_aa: CASSPPDRGPGELFF
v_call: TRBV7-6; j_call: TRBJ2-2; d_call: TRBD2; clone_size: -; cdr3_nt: TGTGCCAGCAGCCATACTCTAGCGGGGAAAAACACCGGGGAGCTGTTTTTT; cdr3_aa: CASSHTLAGKNTGELFF
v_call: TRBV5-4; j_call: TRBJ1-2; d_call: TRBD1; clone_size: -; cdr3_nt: TGTGCCAGCAGCGCCTCAGGGGGCGCCAACTATGGCTACACCTTC; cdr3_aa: CASSASGGANYGYTF
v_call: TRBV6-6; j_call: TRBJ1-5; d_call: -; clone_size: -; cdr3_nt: TGTGCCAGCAGTTACGGAAACTGGGTTAGCAATCAGCCCCAGCATTTT; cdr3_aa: CASSYGNWVSNQPQHF
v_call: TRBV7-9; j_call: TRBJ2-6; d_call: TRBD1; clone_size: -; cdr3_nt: TGTGCCAGCAGCTTAGCGACCGGGACAGGGGCCTTCTCTGGGGCCAACGTCCTGACTTTC; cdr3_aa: CASSLATGTGAFSGANVLTF
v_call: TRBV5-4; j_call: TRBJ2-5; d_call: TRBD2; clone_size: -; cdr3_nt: TGTGCCAGCAGCTTGGACCTAGCGGCAACCTTGGGGACCCAGTACTTC; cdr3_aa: CASSLDLAATLGTQYF
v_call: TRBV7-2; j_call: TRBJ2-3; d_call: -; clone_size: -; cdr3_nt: TGTGCCAGCAGCTTGGGGAGCCCCGCAGATACGCAGTATTTT; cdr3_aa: CASSLGSPADTQYF
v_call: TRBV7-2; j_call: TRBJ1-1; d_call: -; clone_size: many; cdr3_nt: TGTGCCAGCAGCCCTAGGAGCACTGAAGCTTTCTTT; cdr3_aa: CASSPRSTEAFF
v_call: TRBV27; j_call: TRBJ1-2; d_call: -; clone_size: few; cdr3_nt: TGTGCCAGCAGTTTTATACAGCCACGAGGCTATGGCTACACCTTC; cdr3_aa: CASSFIQPRGYGYTF
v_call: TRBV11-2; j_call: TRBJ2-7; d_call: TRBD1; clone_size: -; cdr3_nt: TGTGCCAGCAGCTCCTCCGGACAGGACTACGAGCAGTACTTC; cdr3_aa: CASSSSGQDYEQYF
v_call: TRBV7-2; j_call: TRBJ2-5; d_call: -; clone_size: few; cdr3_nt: TGTGCCAGCAGCTTAAATTCGGGGGCCCAGTACTTC; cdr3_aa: CASSLNSGAQYF